This T cell receptor (beta chain) came from a study of cytomegalovirus exposure and HLA in healthy donors. PCR primers comprised 60 Vbeta and 13 Jbeta primers. The method was immunoSEQ multiplex PCR; TCRdb's version includes in-frame clones alone and lacks a portion of them. The sample shows 150,000 to 180,000 clones, roughly 77% of them seen only once. CDR1 is LNHDA and CDR2 is SQIVND in the germline V gene (reference sequence). J was trimmed by 4 bases and V by 5 bases; bases with no gene match: 0. The CDR3 covers 14 residues. Findings of the study overall: Reportedly, HLA-A and HLA-B alleles of most subjects were accurately predicted from TCR beta. Later analysis showed TCR association rates varying by HLA locus, highest for DRB1 and lowest for HLA-C.

To note about this clone: Its target is not known.

This clonotype originated in a man younger than 45 in good health and CMV-seropositive. J is TRBJ2-6 and V is TRBV19, with 9 bases aligning to TRBD1. Specimen: PBMCs. CDR3 in DNA: TGTGCCAGTAGTGGACAGGGGGGGGCCAACGTCCTGACTTTC. The encoded protein is CASSGQGGANVLTF.